This paragraph covers one T cell receptor (beta chain) sequence. J lost 10 bases, V lost 0 bases, and 10 bases had no gene match. CDR1 and CDR2 from the germline V gene are GTSNPN and SVGIG (reference sequence). The CDR3 runs 14 residues. Libraries were prepared by immunoSEQ multiplex PCR; TCRdb keeps only in-frame clonotypes and omits some of them. The repertoire has a few hundred thousand clones, about 86% of them found once; the top ten carry approximately 1.1%. The entry originates in a study of blood T cell repertoires in COVID-19. This chain links TRBV30 with TRBJ1-2, with 8 bases that match TRBD1. The source is a woman aged 45-60 years with acute or convalescent COVID-19. Sequenced input: peripheral blood. Written as DNA, the CDR3 is TGTGCCTGGAGTGTCACAGGGGGAGTAACCCACTACACCTTC. Translation gives CAWSVTGGVTHYTF.